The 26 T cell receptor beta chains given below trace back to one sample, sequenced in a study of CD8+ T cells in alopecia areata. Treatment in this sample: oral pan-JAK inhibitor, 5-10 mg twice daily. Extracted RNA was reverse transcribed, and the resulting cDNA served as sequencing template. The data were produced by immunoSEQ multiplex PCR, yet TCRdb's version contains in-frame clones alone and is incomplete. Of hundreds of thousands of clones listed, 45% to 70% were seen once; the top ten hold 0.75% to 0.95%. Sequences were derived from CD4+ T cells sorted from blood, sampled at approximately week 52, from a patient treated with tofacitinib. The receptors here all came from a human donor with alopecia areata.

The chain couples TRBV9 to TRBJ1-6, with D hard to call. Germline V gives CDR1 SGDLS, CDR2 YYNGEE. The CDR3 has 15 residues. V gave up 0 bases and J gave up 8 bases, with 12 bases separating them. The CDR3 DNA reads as TGTGCCAGCAGCGTAGCGGTAGGTGCGGATTCACCCCTCCACTTT. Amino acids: CASSVAVGADSPLHF.

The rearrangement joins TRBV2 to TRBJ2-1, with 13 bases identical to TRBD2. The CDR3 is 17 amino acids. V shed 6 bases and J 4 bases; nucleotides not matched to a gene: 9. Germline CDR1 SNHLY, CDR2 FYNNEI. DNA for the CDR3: TGTGCCAGCAGCGTCGCTCGACTAGCGGGGGGATACAATGAGCAGTTCTTC. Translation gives CASSVARLAGGYNEQFF.

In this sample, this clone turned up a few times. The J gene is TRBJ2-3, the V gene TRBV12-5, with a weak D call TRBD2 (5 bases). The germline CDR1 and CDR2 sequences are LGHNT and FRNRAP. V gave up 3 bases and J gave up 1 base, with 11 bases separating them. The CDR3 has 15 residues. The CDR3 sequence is CASGFTARGTDTQYF. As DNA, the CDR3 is TGTGCTAGTGGTTTTACGGCGAGGGGCACAGATACGCAGTATTTT.

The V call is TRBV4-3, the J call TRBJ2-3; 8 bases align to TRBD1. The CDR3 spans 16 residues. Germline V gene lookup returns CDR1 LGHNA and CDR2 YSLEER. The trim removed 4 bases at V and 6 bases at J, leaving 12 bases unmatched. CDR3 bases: TGCGCCAGCAGCCTCGGGACAGGAGGGCCTGGCGATACGCAGTATTTT. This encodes CASSLGTGGPGDTQYF.

The CDR3 reads CASSPGGVADTQYF. The CDR3 nucleotides are TGTGCCAGCAGCCCAGGGGGAGTCGCAGATACGCAGTATTTT. The V call is TRBV9, the J call TRBJ2-3; 7 bases line up with TRBD1. CDR3 length equals 14 residues. The V segment lost 4 bases and the J segment 4 bases; nucleotides outside the gene matches: 6. Looked up from germline, CDR1 is SGDLS and CDR2 is YYNGEE. Looking up the rest from reference TRBV9 and TRBJ2-3 gives the full variable domain: DSGVTQTPKHLITATGQRVTLRCSPRSGDLSVYWYQQSLDQGLQFLIQYYNGEERAKGNILERFSAQQFPDLHSELNLSSLELGDSALYFCASSPGGVADTQYFGPGTRLTVL.

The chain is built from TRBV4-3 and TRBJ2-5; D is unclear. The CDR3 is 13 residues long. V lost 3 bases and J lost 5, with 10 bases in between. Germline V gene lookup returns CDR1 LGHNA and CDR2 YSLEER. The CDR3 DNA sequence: TGCGCCAGCAGCCAGGAGCGTTCGGAGACCCAGTACTTC. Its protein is CASSQERSETQYF.

The CDR3 protein is CASSVEGLTDTQYF. The CDR3 DNA follows: TGTGCCAGCAGCGTAGAAGGTCTCACAGATACGCAGTATTTT. This chain connects TRBV9 to TRBJ2-3; no firm D call. The CDR3 totals 14 residues. V dropped 0 bases and J dropped 2 bases, with 7 bases sitting between them. Germline lookup yields CDR1 SGDLS and CDR2 YYNGEE.

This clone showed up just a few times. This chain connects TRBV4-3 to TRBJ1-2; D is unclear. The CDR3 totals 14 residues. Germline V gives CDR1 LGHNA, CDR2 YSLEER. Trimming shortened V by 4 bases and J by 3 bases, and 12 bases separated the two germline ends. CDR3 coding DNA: TGCGCCAGCAGCCTTCCAACCGGGGACTATGGCTACACCTTC. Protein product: CASSLPTGDYGYTF.

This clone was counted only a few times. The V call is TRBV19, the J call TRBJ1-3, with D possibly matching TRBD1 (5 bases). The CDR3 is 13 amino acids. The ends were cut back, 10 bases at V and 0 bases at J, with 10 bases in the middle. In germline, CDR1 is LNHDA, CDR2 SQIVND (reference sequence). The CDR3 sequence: CATGPNSGNTIYF. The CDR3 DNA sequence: TGTGCCACGGGACCGAACTCTGGAAACACCATATATTTT.

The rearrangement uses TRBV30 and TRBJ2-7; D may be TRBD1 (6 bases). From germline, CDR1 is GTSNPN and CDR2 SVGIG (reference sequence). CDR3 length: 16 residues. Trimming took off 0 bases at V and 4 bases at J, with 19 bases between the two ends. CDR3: CAWSVHARDNAYEQYF. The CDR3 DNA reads TGTGCCTGGAGTGTACATGCTAGGGACAACGCTTACGAGCAGTACTTC.

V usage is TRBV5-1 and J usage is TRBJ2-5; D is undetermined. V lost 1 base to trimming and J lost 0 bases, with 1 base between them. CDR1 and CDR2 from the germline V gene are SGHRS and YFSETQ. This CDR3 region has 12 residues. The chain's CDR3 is CASSLYQETQYF. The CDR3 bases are TGCGCCAGCAGCTTGTACCAAGAGACCCAGTACTTC.

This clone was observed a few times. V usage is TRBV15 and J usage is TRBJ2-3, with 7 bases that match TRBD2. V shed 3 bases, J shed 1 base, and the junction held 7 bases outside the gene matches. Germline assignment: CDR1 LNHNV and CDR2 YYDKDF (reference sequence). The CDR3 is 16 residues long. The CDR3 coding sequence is TGTGCCACCAGCAGCGGGGGGACCTACCGCACAGATACGCAGTATTTT. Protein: CATSSGGTYRTDTQYF.

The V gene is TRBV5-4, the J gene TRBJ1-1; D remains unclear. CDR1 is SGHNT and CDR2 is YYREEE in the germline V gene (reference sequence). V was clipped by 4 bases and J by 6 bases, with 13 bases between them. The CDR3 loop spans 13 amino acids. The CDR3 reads CASSLRPGAEAFF. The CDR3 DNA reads TGTGCCAGCAGCCTCAGGCCTGGGGCTGAAGCTTTCTTT.

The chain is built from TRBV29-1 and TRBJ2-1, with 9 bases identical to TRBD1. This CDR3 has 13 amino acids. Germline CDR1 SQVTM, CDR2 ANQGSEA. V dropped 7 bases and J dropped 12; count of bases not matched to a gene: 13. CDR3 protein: CSGSRTGESVQFF. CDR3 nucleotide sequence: TGCAGCGGCTCAAGGACAGGGGAATCCGTGCAGTTCTTC.

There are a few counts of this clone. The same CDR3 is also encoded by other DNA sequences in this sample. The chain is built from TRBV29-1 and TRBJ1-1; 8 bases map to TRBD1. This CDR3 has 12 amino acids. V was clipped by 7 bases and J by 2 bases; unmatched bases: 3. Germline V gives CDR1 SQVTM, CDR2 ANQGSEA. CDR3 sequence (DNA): TGCAGCGCGGGACAGGCCAACACTGAAGCTTTCTTT. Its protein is CSAGQANTEAFF.

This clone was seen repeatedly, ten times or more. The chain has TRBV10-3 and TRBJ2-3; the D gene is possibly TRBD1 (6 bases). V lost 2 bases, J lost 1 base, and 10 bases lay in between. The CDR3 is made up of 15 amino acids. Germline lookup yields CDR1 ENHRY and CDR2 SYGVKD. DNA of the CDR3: TGTGCCATCAGTGAGGGGACACTAGGCACAGATACGCAGTATTTT. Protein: CAISEGTLGTDTQYF.

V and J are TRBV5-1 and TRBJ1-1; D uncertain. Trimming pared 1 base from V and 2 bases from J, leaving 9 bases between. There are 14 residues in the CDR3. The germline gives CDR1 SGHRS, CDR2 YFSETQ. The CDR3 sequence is CASSLLSSNTEAFF. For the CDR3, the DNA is TGCGCCAGCAGCTTGCTCTCCTCTAACACTGAAGCTTTCTTT.

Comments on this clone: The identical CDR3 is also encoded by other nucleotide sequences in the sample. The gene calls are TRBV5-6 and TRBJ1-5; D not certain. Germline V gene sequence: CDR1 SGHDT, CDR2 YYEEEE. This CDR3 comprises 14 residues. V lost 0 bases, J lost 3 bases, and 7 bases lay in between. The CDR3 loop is CASSLGQTNQPQHF. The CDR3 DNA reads TGTGCCAGCAGCTTGGGACAAACCAATCAGCCCCAGCATTTT.

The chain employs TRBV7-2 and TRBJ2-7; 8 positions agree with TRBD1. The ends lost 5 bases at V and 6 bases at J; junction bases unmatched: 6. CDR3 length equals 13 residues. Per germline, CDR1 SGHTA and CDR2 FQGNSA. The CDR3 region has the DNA TGTGCCAGCAGCCTGGGACAGGAAGGCGAGCAGTACTTC. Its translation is CASSLGQEGEQYF.

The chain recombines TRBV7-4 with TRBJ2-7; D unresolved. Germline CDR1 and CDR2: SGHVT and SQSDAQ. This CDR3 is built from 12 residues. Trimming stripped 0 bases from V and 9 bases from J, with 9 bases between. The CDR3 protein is CASSLADSRQYF. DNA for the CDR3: TGTGCCAGCAGCTTAGCTGATAGTCGGCAGTACTTC.

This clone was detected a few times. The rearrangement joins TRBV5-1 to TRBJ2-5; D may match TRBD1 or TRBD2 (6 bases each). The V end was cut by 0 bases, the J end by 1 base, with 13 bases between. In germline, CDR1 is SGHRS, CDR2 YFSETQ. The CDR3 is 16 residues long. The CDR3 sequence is CASSLGGRGPQETQYF. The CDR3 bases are TGCGCCAGCAGCTTGGGGGGCCGGGGGCCCCAAGAGACCCAGTACTTC.

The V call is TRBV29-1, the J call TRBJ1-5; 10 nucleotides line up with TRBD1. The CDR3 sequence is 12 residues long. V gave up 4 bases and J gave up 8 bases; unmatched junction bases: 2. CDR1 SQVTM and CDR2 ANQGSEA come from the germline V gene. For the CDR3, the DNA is TGCAGCGTTGGACAGGGGGCTAAGCCCCAGCATTTT. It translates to CSVGQGAKPQHF.

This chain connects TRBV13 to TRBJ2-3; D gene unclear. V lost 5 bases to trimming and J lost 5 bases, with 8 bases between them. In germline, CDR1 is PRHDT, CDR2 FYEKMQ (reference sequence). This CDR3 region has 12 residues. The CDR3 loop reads CASSRYKDTQYF. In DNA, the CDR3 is TGTGCCAGCAGCAGATATAAAGATACGCAGTATTTT.

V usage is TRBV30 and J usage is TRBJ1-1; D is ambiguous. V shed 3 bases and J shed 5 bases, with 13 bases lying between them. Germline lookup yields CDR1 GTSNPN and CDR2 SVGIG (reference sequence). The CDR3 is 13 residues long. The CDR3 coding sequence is TGTGCCTGGAGCGCAGATCCAAGTACTGAAGCTTTCTTT. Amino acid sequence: CAWSADPSTEAFF.

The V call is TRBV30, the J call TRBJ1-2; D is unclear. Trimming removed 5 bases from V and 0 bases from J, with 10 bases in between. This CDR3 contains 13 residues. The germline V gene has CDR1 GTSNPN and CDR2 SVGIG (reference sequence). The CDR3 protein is CAWAGYSNYGYTF. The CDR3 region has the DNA TGTGCCTGGGCAGGATATTCTAACTATGGCTACACCTTC.

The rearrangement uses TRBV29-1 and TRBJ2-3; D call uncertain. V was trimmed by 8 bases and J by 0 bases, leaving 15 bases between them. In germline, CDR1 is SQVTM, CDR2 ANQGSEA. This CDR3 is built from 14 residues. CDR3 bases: TGCAGCCTCCTTGTGGTGGCTAGCACAGATACGCAGTATTTT. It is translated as CSLLVVASTDTQYF.